This T cell receptor beta chain was captured in a study of identical twins. Study findings and constraints: Surplus twin overlap in beta out-of-frame sequences was less pronounced. Shared out-of-frame alpha sequences (those common to twins) showed excess low generation probability. Cord blood beta clonotypes present at high abundance carried fewer insertions; no such pattern appeared in memory repertoires.

This clonotype was counted at least ten times. Its antigen is not known. This CDR3 comprises 13 residues. Between the trimmed V and J ends, which lost 1 base and 5 bases, there was a span of 9 bases. In germline, CDR1 is SGHDN, CDR2 FVKESK. Unique molecular identifiers were in the cDNA, with template-switch universal primer binding. MiXCR was run by TCRdb on the 5' RACE reads, yielding one entry per CDR3 protein. Among approximately 220,000 distinct CDR3 sequences, about 7.5% were seen once, and the ten largest hold 1.5% to 2.5%. These data were also filed under a second study, of yellow fever vaccine responses in identical twins.

Sequenced input: memory (CD45RO+) T cells sorted from blood. V and J are TRBV14 and TRBJ2-7, with D possibly called TRBD1 or TRBD2 (5 bases each). The clonotype comes from a woman under 30 in good health. The CDR3 sequence: CASSQVRDHEQYF. As DNA, the CDR3 is TGTGCCAGCAGCCAAGTTAGGGACCACGAGCAGTACTTC. Variable domain in full (rest from reference TRBV14 and TRBJ2-7): EAGVTQFPSHSVIEKGQTVTLRCDPISGHDNLYWYRRVMGKEIKFLLHFVKESKQDESGMPNNRFLAERTGGTYSTLKVQPAELEDSGVYFCASSQVRDHEQYFGPGTRLTVT.